Sequencing of this T cell receptor beta chain was carried out in a study of resident and recirculating memory T cells in vitiligo (dated by TCRdb to 2016 to 2018). About the study as a whole: For TCR beta sequencing, epidermis was obtained by shave biopsy from two lesional and two nonlesional sites, and PBMCs were also collected, from each of 3 stable vitiligo patients. Samples were homogenized without cell sorting just before genomic DNA extraction with the Qiagen DNeasy Blood & Tissue Kit. The human TCR beta sequencing was designed to test whether specific clones found in lesional vitiligo skin differed from the clones found in nonlesional skin and in blood.

The immunoSEQ hsTCRB kit was used to amplify TCR beta chains from genomic DNA. TCR beta libraries were sequenced on an Illumina MiSeq instrument by the immunoSEQ service. In the paper's pipeline: The immunoSEQ Analyzer was used to analyze the repertoire data. Entries here come from immuneACCESS through TCRdb and include only in-frame sequences with V and J called. Some clones fail to appear in such tables; in the studies checked, an unresolved V gene covers under half of the shortfall, and the cause of the remainder is unknown. V and J calls and clone size follow that table, whereas D and trimming were derived from the DNA. Present in this sample are 60,000 to 80,000 clones, approximately 93% of which were seen just once. The ten largest clones take up just under 5% of the sample. The trim is 4 bases for V and 2 bases for J, with a gap of 9 bases between the germline ends. As encoded in the germline V gene, CDR1 is MDHEN while CDR2 is SYDVKM. CDR3 length: 14 amino acids, cysteine to phenylalanine. CDR3 DNA only is kept here, 42 bases in frame from base 1.

A patient's vitiligo counted as stable when the lesions had not changed at all during the previous 6 months. To count as stable, patients also needed to show no confetti depigmentation, which is a clinical sign of active vitiligo. Any patient who had received treatment in the previous three months was excluded. Ficoll density gradient centrifugation was used to isolate PBMCs from heparinized blood, after which the PBMCs were flash-frozen. Overall study outcomes, separate from this receptor: Because TCR sequences were not shared across biopsy sites or across patients, the findings suggest that different lesions are infiltrated by different T cell clones, a pattern described as private specificity. Even within a single patient, overlap and correlation analysis found no significant repertoire overlap between any biopsies apart from each lesion compared with itself. Clonality was not the same from one vitiligo lesion to another, and no unique dominant TCR clone turned up. Future mechanistic studies are needed so that the relative contributions of the lesion-infiltrating T cell clones and of human Trm versus Tcm pools can be evaluated.

A note on this clone: Its antigen specificity is not known. The input lacks base qualities; no much larger clone sits a single base away.

The TCR originated in a male donor with vitiligo. The rearrangement combines TRBV28 with TRBJ1-3, and possibly TRBD1, on 5 matching bases. The sequencing input was blood. CDR3 reads: CASSWGTPGNTIYF. The DNA sequence is TGTGCCAGCAGTTGGGGGACTCCTGGAAACACCATATATTTT.